Listed here are 29 T cell receptor beta chains from one sample, sequenced in a study of T cells expressing NK-cell markers (dated by TCRdb to 2019 to 2021). Libraries came from 5' RACE. The listed sequencing device is Illumina HiSeq 2000. TCRdb reprocessed the raw reads; every CDR3 protein sequence is a single record, and DNA is not supplied. This sample's records show around 470,000 distinct CDR3 sequences. The ten largest account for approximately 1.4% of the sample. The sample comprised blood T cells: a sorted CD56 or NKG2C T cell subset, CD4+ or CD8+ T cells, or bulk PBMC T cells (not recorded which). The receptors originated from a woman between 45 and 60 years old in good health. Donor details come from another sample of the same person, matched by shared clones.

This sequence joins TRBV10-3 and TRBJ2-1; TCRdb's assignment of TRBD1 cannot be checked, as there is no DNA. The CDR3 has 13 residues. Germline V gene sequence: CDR1 ENHRY, CDR2 SYGVKD. CDR3 in amino acids: CAIKVQGSDEQFF.

This chain links TRBV5-1 with TRBJ2-3; without DNA, the TCRdb call of TRBD2 cannot be checked. Germline lookup yields CDR1 SGHRS and CDR2 YFSETQ. The CDR3 has 14 residues. Here the CDR3 reads CASSLGRERDTQYF.

The rearrangement links TRBV27 to TRBJ2-5; with no DNA, the TCRdb D assignment of TRBD1 cannot be verified. Germline CDR1 and CDR2: MNHEY and SMNVEV (reference sequence). This CDR3 comprises 14 residues. CDR3 amino acids: CASSFIGGRETQYF.

The V gene is TRBV10-3, the J gene TRBJ2-4; TCRdb calls TRBD1, which cannot be checked without DNA. The CDR3 has 14 amino acids. Germline-derived CDR1 and CDR2 are ENHRY and SYGVKD. The CDR3 sequence is CATWTGETKNIQYF.

The V gene is TRBV27, the J gene TRBJ2-5. The CDR3 is made up of 12 amino acids. The germline V gene has CDR1 MNHEY and CDR2 SMNVEV (reference sequence). CDR3 region: CASSHLKETQYF.

The chain joins TRBV24-1 to TRBJ2-7; the TCRdb call, TRBD1, lacks DNA for checking. Germline values: CDR1 KGHDR, CDR2 SFDVKD. The CDR3 is made up of 11 amino acids. This CDR3 is CATGTGREQYF.

This chain connects TRBV6-5 to TRBJ2-1; TCRdb gives TRBD2 as the D gene, but with no DNA this cannot be confirmed. Per the germline V gene, CDR1 is MNHEY and CDR2 is SVGAGI. CDR3 length: 12 amino acids. The CDR3 loop reads CASRAQREGLFF.

The chain is built from TRBV5-1 and TRBJ2-2; no DNA is available, so the TRBD1 call from TCRdb remains unchecked. CDR3 length: 16 residues. CDR1 is SGHRS, CDR2 YFSETQ, per germline. The CDR3 spells CASSLGDRDGAGELFF.

The chain uses TRBV14 and TRBJ2-1; TCRdb's assignment of TRBD2 cannot be checked, as there is no DNA. There are 14 residues in the CDR3. From germline, CDR1 is SGHDN and CDR2 FVKESK. CDR3 sequence reads: CASSQVGRSNEQFF.

The genes are TRBV7-8 and TRBJ2-2; there is no DNA to check the TCRdb D call of TRBD1. The germline V gene has CDR1 SGHVS and CDR2 FQNEAQ. The CDR3 is made up of 16 amino acids. The CDR3: CASMRGRGPNTGELFF.

V is TRBV5-1 and J is TRBJ2-5; TCRdb outputs TRBD1, but without DNA this stays unchecked. CDR3 size: 16 residues. The germline V gene encodes CDR1 SGHRS and CDR2 YFSETQ. CDR3 sequence: CASSLGAGAMEETQYF.

The V gene is TRBV3-1, the J gene TRBJ2-7; TCRdb returns TRBD2, unconfirmable since there is no DNA. The germline gives CDR1 LGHDT, CDR2 YNNKEL (reference sequence). CDR3 size: 16 residues. CDR3 loop: CASSQGSGLAVYEQYF.

The V and J genes are TRBV4-1 and TRBJ2-1; TCRdb's D call of TRBD1 is untestable without DNA. The CDR3 has 17 residues. Germline V CDR1 and CDR2: MGHRA, YSYEKL. CDR3 protein: CASSQEVTGGGYNEQFF.

This chain connects TRBV11-2 to TRBJ2-3; TCRdb reports TRBD1, a call that lacks DNA to check it against. CDR3 size: 15 residues. The germline V gene has CDR1 SGHAT and CDR2 FQNNGV. The CDR3 here is CASTLQGARADTQYF.

The chain employs TRBV29-1 and TRBJ2-5; TCRdb indicates TRBD1, and absent DNA this call remains unverified. Germline V CDR1 and CDR2: SQVTM, ANQGSEA. There are 12 residues in the CDR3. The CDR3 region is CSVEVLQAIQYF.

J is TRBJ2-2 and V is TRBV10-2. Germline V gene sequence: CDR1 WSHSY, CDR2 SAAADI. The CDR3 totals 17 residues. CDR3 protein: CASSESSGPLSTGELFF.

The V and J genes are TRBV15 and TRBJ1-1; TCRdb's D call, TRBD1, is unchecked because there is no DNA. The CDR3 length is 14 residues. Germline CDR1 reads LNHNV; CDR2 reads YYDKDF (reference sequence). The CDR3 protein is CATAKRQGNTEAFF. Based on the CDR3 plus reference TRBV15 and TRBJ1-1, the full variable domain is DAMVIQNPRYQVTQFGKPVTLSCSQTLNHNVMYWYQQKSSQAPKLLFHYYDKDFNNEADTPDNFQSRRPNTSFCFLDIRSPGLGDTAMYLCATAKRQGNTEAFFGQGTRLTVV.

The J gene is TRBJ1-1, the V gene TRBV6-5; no DNA is available, so the TRBD1 call from TCRdb remains unchecked. Looked up from germline, CDR1 is MNHEY and CDR2 is SVGAGI. This CDR3 contains 16 residues. This chain's CDR3 is CASSRRQVLMNTEAFF.

V is TRBV30 and J is TRBJ2-1; there is no DNA to check the TCRdb D call of TRBD2. Germline loops: CDR1 GTSNPN, CDR2 SVGIG (reference sequence). This CDR3 is built from 15 residues. The CDR3 loop reads CAWSVRASLSNEQFF.

The chain recombines TRBV12-3 or TRBV12-4 with TRBJ1-1. The CDR3 length is 13 residues. CDR3 loop: CASSLRQATEAFF.

The rearrangement uses TRBV5-1 and TRBJ2-2; TCRdb designates TRBD2, a call that cannot be tested without DNA. This CDR3 region has 16 residues. Germline CDR1 SGHRS, CDR2 YFSETQ. This CDR3 reads CASSQTSGVNTGELFF.

CDR3: CASSRWPTEAFF. This chain joins TRBV9 and TRBJ1-1. CDR1 and CDR2 (germline): SGDLS, YYNGEE. There are 12 residues in the CDR3.

The CDR3: CSARVRGGELNTEAFF. The J gene is TRBJ1-1, the V gene TRBV20-1; with no DNA, the TCRdb D assignment of TRBD1 cannot be verified. Germline V gives CDR1 DFQATT, CDR2 SNEGSKA (reference sequence). The CDR3 sequence is 16 residues long.

V is TRBV3-1 and J is TRBJ2-3; TCRdb designates TRBD1, a call that cannot be tested without DNA. This CDR3 has 19 residues. From germline, CDR1 is LGHDT and CDR2 YNNKEL (reference sequence). This CDR3 reads CASSQVPPGQGVSTDTQYF.

The chain is built from TRBV9 and TRBJ1-2; TCRdb calls TRBD1, which cannot be checked without DNA. The V gene's germline CDR1 is SGDLS and CDR2 YYNGEE. This CDR3 spans 16 amino acids. CDR3 amino acids: CASSVDGGTLNYGYTF. Supplemented by reference TRBV9 and TRBJ1-2, the full variable domain reads DSGVTQTPKHLITATGQRVTLRCSPRSGDLSVYWYQQSLDQGLQFLIQYYNGEERAKGNILERFSAQQFPDLHSELNLSSLELGDSALYFCASSVDGGTLNYGYTFGSGTRLTVV.

The chain carries TRBV5-4 and TRBJ2-1; TCRdb picks TRBD2, but there is no DNA to check that call. The CDR3 loop spans 15 amino acids. Germline CDR1 reads SGHNT; CDR2 reads YYREEE (reference sequence). CDR3 protein: CASSSRLAGVYEQFF.

V gene TRBV10-3 combines with J gene TRBJ2-5; TCRdb indicates TRBD1, and absent DNA this call remains unverified. The CDR3 is made up of 14 amino acids. Germline V gene data show CDR1 as ENHRY and CDR2 as SYGVKD. This CDR3 is CAISGTGGLETQYF.

The J gene is TRBJ2-7, the V gene TRBV3-1; TCRdb picks TRBD1, but there is no DNA to check that call. This CDR3 comprises 14 residues. Germline CDR1 LGHDT, CDR2 YNNKEL (reference sequence). The CDR3 loop reads CASSLGQGRYEQYF.

The genes are TRBV27 and TRBJ2-2; TCRdb's D gene call, TRBD1, goes unchecked for lack of DNA. The CDR3 contains 12 residues. The germline V gene encodes CDR1 MNHEY and CDR2 SMNVEV (reference sequence). The CDR3: CASSLQGGELFF.